The next 27 T cell receptor beta chains were all read from a single sample in a study of shared T cell receptors in the human thymus. Some clones are missing from TCRdb's copy, which holds only in-frame ones; the method was immunoSEQ multiplex PCR. This sample carries about 660,000 clones, approximately 87% of them seen once, and the ten largest clones take over 0.008%. These data were also reused for a study on human thymus T cells.

The sequencing sample was made of thymocytes. These receptors were collected from a boy younger than two with a congenital heart defect.

This clone appeared a few times. This rearrangement joins TRBV7-2 to TRBJ1-2; 9 nucleotides align to TRBD1. The length of the CDR3 is 15 residues. CDR1 is SGHTA and CDR2 is FQGNSA in the germline V gene. V lost 7 bases and J lost 4; bases outside the gene matches: 10. This chain's CDR3 is CASTNKSQGAYGYTF. The CDR3 DNA sequence: TGTGCCAGCACCAATAAGTCACAGGGGGCCTATGGCTACACCTTC.

This chain links TRBV19 with TRBJ1-2; D is unclear. The CDR3 contains 15 residues. CDR1 LNHDA and CDR2 SQIVND come from the germline V gene (reference sequence). Trimming took off 4 bases at V and 2 bases at J, with 14 bases between the two ends. CDR3 sequence reads: CASSTRLTGNYGYTF. The CDR3 DNA reads as TGTGCCAGTAGTACCAGACTGACCGGCAACTATGGCTACACCTTC.

The chain links TRBV18 to TRBJ2-7; D is possibly TRBD2 (5 bases). The CDR3 contains 12 residues. Trimming shortened V by 2 bases and J by 6 bases, and 8 bases separated the two germline ends. Germline CDR1 and CDR2: KGHSH and LQKENI. CDR3 in DNA: TGTGCCAGCTCACCAGAGGGAGCCGAGCAGTACTTC. Translation gives CASSPEGAEQYF. The entire variable domain, with the rest obtained from reference TRBV18 and TRBJ2-7, is as follows: NAGVMQNPRHLVRRRGQEARLRCSPMKGHSHVYWYRQLPEEGLKFMVYLQKENIIDESGMPKERFSAEFPKEGPSILRIQQVVRGDSAAYFCASSPEGAEQYFGPGTRLTVT.

The chain combines TRBV5-6 with TRBJ2-5; D possibly corresponds to TRBD2 (6 bases). The CDR3 runs to 14 residues. From germline, CDR1 is SGHDT and CDR2 YYEEEE. The ends were cut back, 0 bases at V and 9 bases at J, with 15 bases in the middle. The CDR3 DNA follows: TGTGCCAGCAGCTTGGAGGCGGGCACGGGGGCCCAGTACTTC. The encoded protein is CASSLEAGTGAQYF. The whole variable domain, filled in from reference TRBV5-6 and TRBJ2-5, reads DAGVTQSPTHLIKTRGQQVTLRCSPKSGHDTVSWYQQALGQGPQFIFQYYEEEERQRGNFPDRFSGHQFPNYSSELNVNALLLGDSALYLCASSLEAGTGAQYFGPGTRLLVL.

With respect to this clone: The junction does not match germline at one end; this may be a read error. The sample contains more than one DNA sequence encoding this CDR3. The chain carries TRBV6-1 and TRBJ1-6; D is possibly TRBD1 (6 bases). CDR1 is MNHNS, CDR2 SASEGT, per germline. The CDR3 has 16 amino acids. The CDR3 bases are TGTGCCAGCAGTGAAAGGGGGAGGGTTTATAATTCCCCCCTCCACTTT. Residues: CASSERGRVYNSPLHF.

The chain has TRBV10-3 and TRBJ1-4, with 8 bases identical to TRBD1. The V and J ends lost 0 bases and 10 bases, in that order; junction bases with no gene match: 13. Germline V lookup: CDR1 ENHRY, CDR2 SYGVKD. The CDR3 loop spans 17 amino acids. In DNA, the CDR3 is TGTGCCATCAGTGAGTCGACCTCTATTGACAGGGGACGAAAACTGTTTTTT. Amino acids: CAISESTSIDRGRKLFF.

The chain links TRBV27 to TRBJ2-7; weak D call: TRBD2 (6 bases). Germline V lookup: CDR1 MNHEY, CDR2 SMNVEV (reference sequence). The ends were cut back, 5 bases at V and 2 bases at J, with 16 bases in the middle. The CDR3 loop spans 15 amino acids. CDR3 bases: TGTGCCAGCAGTCCCCACGGGAGAACCCCCTACGAGCAGTACTTC. It is translated as CASSPHGRTPYEQYF.

Notes on this clone: Mismatch with germline at one junction end may stem from a read error. This chain joins TRBV13 and TRBJ2-1; a weak D match, TRBD2 (7 bases). CDR1 PRHDT and CDR2 FYEKMQ come from the germline V gene (reference sequence). The length of the CDR3 is 14 residues. In DNA, the CDR3 is TGTGCCAGCAGCCTAGGGGGGGGGCGCAATGAGCAGTTCTTC. Its translation is CASSLGGGRNEQFF.

The J gene is TRBJ1-2, the V gene TRBV18; D gene unclear. Germline-derived CDR1 and CDR2 are KGHSH and LQKENI. This CDR3 has 16 residues. Between the trimmed V and J ends, which lost 2 bases and 4 bases, there was a span of 17 bases. CDR3 in amino acids: CASSPVAADDGYGYTF. The CDR3 nucleotides read TGTGCCAGCTCACCAGTCGCGGCAGATGATGGCTATGGCTACACCTTC.

The CDR3 DNA follows: TGCGCCAGCAGCCAAGATGCGCGGGGGCGATACTACGAGCAGTACTTC. It encodes CASSQDARGRYYEQYF. The chain combines TRBV4-3 with TRBJ2-7, with D possibly TRBD2 on 7 matching bases. CDR1 LGHNA and CDR2 YSLEER come from the germline V gene. The V end lost 0 bases, the J end lost 3 bases, and 15 bases lay between the germline ends. The CDR3 contains 16 residues.

This clone was observed once. The sample holds other DNA sequences that translate to the same CDR3. The gene calls are TRBV5-4 and TRBJ2-7, with a weak D call TRBD2 (5 bases). This CDR3 comprises 11 residues. Germline V CDR1 and CDR2: SGHNT, YYREEE (reference sequence). V was pared by 3 bases and J by 4 bases, with 5 bases between. The CDR3 protein is CASSSGYEQYF. The CDR3 DNA sequence: TGTGCCAGCAGCTCGGGGTACGAGCAGTACTTC.

The chain employs TRBV6-6 and TRBJ2-7, with TRBD1 as a possible D gene (5 bases). This CDR3 has 14 residues. V lost 0 bases and J 5 bases, leaving 11 bases between the germline ends. Germline-derived CDR1 and CDR2 are MNHNY and SVGAGI (reference sequence). The DNA for the CDR3 is TGTGCCAGCAGTTACTCGATGCAGGGCGACGAGCAGTACTTC. Amino acid sequence: CASSYSMQGDEQYF.

The V gene is TRBV28, the J gene TRBJ2-1, with D maybe TRBD1 (5 bases). The V gene's germline CDR1 is MDHEN and CDR2 SYDVKM. CDR3 size: 17 residues. Trimming stripped 6 bases from V and 7 bases from J, with 25 bases between. The CDR3 region is CASSLRGERKCENEQFF. The CDR3 DNA follows: TGTGCCAGCAGCTTAAGGGGCGAGCGAAAATGTGAAAATGAGCAGTTCTTC. Drawing the rest from reference TRBV28 and TRBJ2-1, the complete variable domain is DVKVTQSSRYLVKRTGEKVFLECVQDMDHENMFWYRQDPGLGLRLIYFSYDVKMKEKGDIPEGYSVSREKKERFSLILESASTNQTSMYLCASSLRGERKCENEQFFGPGTRLTVL.

The chain couples TRBV18 to TRBJ1-1; a weak D match, TRBD1 (6 bases). V gave up 3 bases and J gave up 1 base, with 30 bases separating them. CDR1 is KGHSH and CDR2 is LQKENI in the germline V gene. This CDR3 has 21 residues. CDR3 sequence (DNA): TGTGCCAGCTCACCGCCGAACCCTATGCCGGGACACCCGGAGAAGAACACTGAAGCTTTCTTT. This translates into CASSPPNPMPGHPEKNTEAFF.

The chain recombines TRBV9 with TRBJ2-7; 9 nucleotides agree with TRBD1. CDR1 is SGDLS and CDR2 is YYNGEE in the germline V gene. CDR3 length equals 19 residues. V gave up 1 base and J gave up 0 bases; unmatched junction bases: 14. Here the CDR3 DNA reads TGTGCCAGCAGCGTACTCCCCACACCACGACAGGGGGACTCCTACGAGCAGTACTTC. It yields the protein CASSVLPTPRQGDSYEQYF.

The genes are TRBV5-6 and TRBJ1-1, with D maybe TRBD1 (6 bases). This CDR3 region has 13 residues. Trimming stripped 0 bases from V and 3 bases from J, with 6 bases between. From germline, CDR1 is SGHDT and CDR2 YYEEEE. CDR3 loop: CASSLDRDTEAFF. DNA of the CDR3: TGTGCCAGCAGCTTGGACAGGGACACTGAAGCTTTCTTT. The full variable domain, with the rest looked up from reference TRBV5-6 and TRBJ1-1, is DAGVTQSPTHLIKTRGQQVTLRCSPKSGHDTVSWYQQALGQGPQFIFQYYEEEERQRGNFPDRFSGHQFPNYSSELNVNALLLGDSALYLCASSLDRDTEAFFGQGTRLTVV.

This clone was counted a few times. The chain links TRBV5-6 to TRBJ1-5, with D perhaps matching TRBD1 (6 bases). The germline V gene has CDR1 SGHDT and CDR2 YYEEEE. The CDR3 is made up of 14 amino acids. Between the trimmed V and J ends, which lost 0 bases and 7 bases, there was a span of 11 bases. CDR3 DNA: TGTGCCAGCAGCTTGGGACAGGTTGACCAGCCCCAGCATTTT. Its translation: CASSLGQVDQPQHF.

The V gene is TRBV28, the J gene TRBJ1-5, with D unclear. V lost 6 bases and J 5 bases, leaving 14 bases between the germline ends. The CDR3 covers 14 residues. Germline lookup yields CDR1 MDHEN and CDR2 SYDVKM. As DNA, the CDR3 is TGTGCCAGCAGCACCCCAACTATTTATCAGCCCCAGCATTTT. Encoded protein: CASSTPTIYQPQHF. Full variable domain (rest looked up from reference TRBV28 and TRBJ1-5): DVKVTQSSRYLVKRTGEKVFLECVQDMDHENMFWYRQDPGLGLRLIYFSYDVKMKEKGDIPEGYSVSREKKERFSLILESASTNQTSMYLCASSTPTIYQPQHFGDGTRLSIL.

The rearrangement links TRBV4-2 to TRBJ2-7, with TRBD1 matching over 7 bases. With V trimmed by 1 base and J by 3 bases, 6 bases remained unmatched. This CDR3 contains 15 residues. In germline, CDR1 is LGHNA, CDR2 YNFKEQ. The CDR3 loop reads CASSQGRDRDYEQYF. In DNA, the CDR3 is TGTGCCAGCAGCCAAGGACGAGACAGGGACTACGAGCAGTACTTC.

This chain uses TRBV9 with TRBJ2-1, with D possibly TRBD2 on 5 matching bases. The CDR3 covers 16 residues. V was cut by 2 bases and J by 12 bases, with 24 bases left in between. Germline V gene sequence: CDR1 SGDLS, CDR2 YYNGEE. The CDR3, as DNA: TGTGCCAGCAGCGTCGGGGTGGCTTCAATCCAGGTTTCGCAGTTCTTC. This gives the protein CASSVGVASIQVSQFF.

The rearrangement links TRBV12-2 to TRBJ2-1; the DNA was not compared with TRBD2, the D call given in the table. TRBV12-2 is marked as a pseudogene. The CDR3 has 18 amino acids. CDR3 sequence reads: CASRLGLAGGASYNEQFF. CDR3 bases: TGTGCAAGTCGCCTGGGACTAGCGGGGGGGGCTTCCTACAATGAGCAGTTCTTC.

V is TRBV6-5 and J is TRBJ2-2; D unclear. This CDR3 is 15 amino acids long. Germline V gene lookup returns CDR1 MNHEY and CDR2 SVGAGI. Trimming took off 6 bases at V and 1 base at J, with 12 bases between the two ends. CDR3 coding DNA: TGTGCCAGCAGCTCCGACACCCTGAACACCGGGGAGCTGTTTTTT. Residues: CASSSDTLNTGELFF.

The chain has TRBV9 and TRBJ1-1; 7 nucleotides match TRBD1. Per the germline V gene, CDR1 is SGDLS and CDR2 is YYNGEE. V gave up 3 bases and J gave up 0 bases; unmatched junction bases: 14. The CDR3 contains 18 residues. CDR3 DNA sequence: TGTGCCAGCAGCGCCCCGGACAGGATAAGCAACATGAACACTGAAGCTTTCTTT. It is translated as CASSAPDRISNMNTEAFF.

The J gene is TRBJ1-1, the V gene TRBV7-4, with 10 bases that match TRBD1. Germline lookup yields CDR1 SGHVT and CDR2 SQSDAQ. This CDR3 is built from 21 residues. After removal of 4 bases from V and 0 bases from J, the junction contained 20 bases not matched to a gene. This CDR3 is CASSSPPGQGLRRRVNTEAFF. The CDR3 DNA sequence: TGTGCCAGCAGCTCCCCTCCGGGACAGGGGCTCAGACGGCGGGTGAACACTGAAGCTTTCTTT. The full variable domain, with the rest looked up from reference TRBV7-4 and TRBJ1-1, is GAGVSQSPRYKVAKRGRDVALRCDSISGHVTLYWYRQTLGQGSEVLTYSQSDAQRDKSGRPSGRFSAERPERSVSTLKIQRTEQGDSAVYLCASSSPPGQGLRRRVNTEAFFGQGTRLTVV.

The rearrangement joins TRBV7-3 to TRBJ1-1, with D maybe TRBD1 (5 bases). Trimming shortened V by 2 bases and J by 1 base, and 20 bases separated the two germline ends. Per germline, CDR1 SGHTA and CDR2 FQGTGA. The CDR3 runs to 18 residues. CDR3 nucleotide sequence: TGTGCCAGCAGCTTAGAAAGGGCTGTAAGGGGCGCGAACACTGAAGCTTTCTTT. Translated: CASSLERAVRGANTEAFF.

The chain couples TRBV7-9 to TRBJ2-2, with 8 bases matching TRBD2. The CDR3 spans 17 residues. The V gene's germline CDR1 is SEHNR and CDR2 FQNEAQ (reference sequence). With 4 bases clipped from V and 5 bases from J, the junction kept 12 bases outside the gene matches. The DNA of the CDR3 is TGTGCCAGCAGCTCGTCCGCTGAGCGGGGGCGGACCGGGGAGCTGTTTTTT. Its translation is CASSSSAERGRTGELFF.

This sequence joins TRBV19 and TRBJ2-5, with a tentative D call TRBD1 (5 bases). There are 15 residues in the CDR3. Germline V lookup: CDR1 LNHDA, CDR2 SQIVND (reference sequence). V gave up 3 bases and J gave up 2 bases, with 13 bases separating them. The CDR3 sequence: CASSMRSRGQETQYF. Written as DNA, the CDR3 is TGTGCCAGTAGTATGAGGTCTAGGGGACAAGAGACCCAGTACTTC.